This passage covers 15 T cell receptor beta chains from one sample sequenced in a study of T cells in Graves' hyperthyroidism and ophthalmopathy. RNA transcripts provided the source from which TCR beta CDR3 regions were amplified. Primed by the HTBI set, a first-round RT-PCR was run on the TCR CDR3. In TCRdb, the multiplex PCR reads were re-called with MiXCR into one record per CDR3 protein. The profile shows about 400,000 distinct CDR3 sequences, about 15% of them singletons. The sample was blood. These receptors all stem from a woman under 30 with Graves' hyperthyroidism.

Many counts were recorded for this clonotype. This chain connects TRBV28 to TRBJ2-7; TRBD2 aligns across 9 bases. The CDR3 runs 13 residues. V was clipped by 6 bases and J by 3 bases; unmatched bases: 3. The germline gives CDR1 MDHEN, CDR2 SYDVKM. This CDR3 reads CASSASGIYEQYF. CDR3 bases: TGTGCCAGCAGCGCTAGCGGGATCTACGAGCAGTACTTC.

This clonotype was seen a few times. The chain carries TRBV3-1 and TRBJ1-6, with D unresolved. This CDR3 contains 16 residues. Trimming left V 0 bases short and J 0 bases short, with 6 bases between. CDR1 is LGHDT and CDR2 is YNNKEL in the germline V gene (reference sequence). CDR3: CASSQEESSYNSPLHF. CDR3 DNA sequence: TGTGCCAGCAGCCAAGAGGAGAGCTCCTATAATTCACCCCTCCACTTT.

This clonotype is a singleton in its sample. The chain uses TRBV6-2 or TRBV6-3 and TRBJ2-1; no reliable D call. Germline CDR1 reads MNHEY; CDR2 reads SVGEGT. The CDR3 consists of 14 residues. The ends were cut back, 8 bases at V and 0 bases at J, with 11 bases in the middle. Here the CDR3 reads CASGLMSSYNEQFF. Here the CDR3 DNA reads TGTGCCAGCGGCCTAATGAGCTCCTACAATGAGCAGTTCTTC.

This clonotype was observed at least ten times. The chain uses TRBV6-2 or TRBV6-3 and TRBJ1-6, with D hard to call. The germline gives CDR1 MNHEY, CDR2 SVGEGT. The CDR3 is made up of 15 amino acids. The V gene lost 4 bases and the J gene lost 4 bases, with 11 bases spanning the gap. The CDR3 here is CASSFQVVYNSPLHF. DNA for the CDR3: TGTGCCAGCAGTTTCCAGGTGGTGTATAATTCACCCCTCCACTTT.

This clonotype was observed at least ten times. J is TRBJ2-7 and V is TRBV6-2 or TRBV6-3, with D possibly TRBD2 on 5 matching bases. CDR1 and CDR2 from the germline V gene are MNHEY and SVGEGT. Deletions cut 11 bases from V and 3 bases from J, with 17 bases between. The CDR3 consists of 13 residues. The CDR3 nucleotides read TGTGCCGCAGCACGGGAAGATTACTACGAGCAGTACTTC. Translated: CAAAREDYYEQYF.

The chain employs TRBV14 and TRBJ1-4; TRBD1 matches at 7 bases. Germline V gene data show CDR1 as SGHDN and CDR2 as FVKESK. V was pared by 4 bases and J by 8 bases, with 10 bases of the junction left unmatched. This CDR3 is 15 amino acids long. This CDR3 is CASSRRQGVLEKLFF. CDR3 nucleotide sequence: TGTGCCAGCAGCCGACGACAGGGAGTTCTCGAAAAACTGTTTTTT.

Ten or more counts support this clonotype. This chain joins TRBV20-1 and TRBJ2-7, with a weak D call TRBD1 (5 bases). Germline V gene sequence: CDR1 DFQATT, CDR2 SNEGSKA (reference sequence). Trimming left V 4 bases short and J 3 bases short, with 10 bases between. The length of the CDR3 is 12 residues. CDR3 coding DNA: TGCAGTGCTACCCAGGGTGGCTACGAGCAGTACTTC. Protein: CSATQGGYEQYF.

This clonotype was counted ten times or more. The CDR3 sequence is CSARGPSGEADTQYF. CDR3 nucleotide sequence: TGCAGTGCTAGGGGCCCCAGCGGGGAAGCAGATACGCAGTATTTT. V gene TRBV20-1 combines with J gene TRBJ2-3; 7 bases match TRBD2. Germline-derived CDR1 and CDR2 are DFQATT and SNEGSKA (reference sequence). This CDR3 is 15 amino acids long. V dropped 3 bases and J dropped 4; count of bases not matched to a gene: 10.

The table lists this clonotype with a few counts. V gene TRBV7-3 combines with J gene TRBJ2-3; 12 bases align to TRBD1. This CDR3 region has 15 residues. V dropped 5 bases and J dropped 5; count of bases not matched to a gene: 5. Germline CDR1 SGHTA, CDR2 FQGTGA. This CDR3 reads CASSRGTGGEDTQYF. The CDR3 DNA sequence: TGTGCCAGCAGCCGTGGGACAGGGGGCGAAGATACGCAGTATTTT. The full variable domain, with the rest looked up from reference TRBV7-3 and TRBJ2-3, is GAGVSQTPSNKVTEKGKYVELRCDPISGHTALYWYRQSLGQGPEFLIYFQGTGAADDSGLPNDRFFAVRPEGSVSTLKIQRTERGDSAVYLCASSRGTGGEDTQYFGPGTRLTVL.

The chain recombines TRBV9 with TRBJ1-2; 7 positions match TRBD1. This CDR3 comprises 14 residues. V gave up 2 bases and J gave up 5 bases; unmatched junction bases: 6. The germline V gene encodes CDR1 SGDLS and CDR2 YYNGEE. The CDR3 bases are TGTGCCAGCAGCGTCCAGGGGGGGATATATGGCTACACCTTC. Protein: CASSVQGGIYGYTF. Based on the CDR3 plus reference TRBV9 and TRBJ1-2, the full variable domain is DSGVTQTPKHLITATGQRVTLRCSPRSGDLSVYWYQQSLDQGLQFLIQYYNGEERAKGNILERFSAQQFPDLHSELNLSSLELGDSALYFCASSVQGGIYGYTFGSGTRLTVV.

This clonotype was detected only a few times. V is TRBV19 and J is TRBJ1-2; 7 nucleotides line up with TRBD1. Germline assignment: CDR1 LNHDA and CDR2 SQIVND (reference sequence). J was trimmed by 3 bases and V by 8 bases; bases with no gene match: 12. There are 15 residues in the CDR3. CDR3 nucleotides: TGTGCCAGTGGAAACAAGGGGGCGCGGGACTATGGCTACACCTTC. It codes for CASGNKGARDYGYTF.

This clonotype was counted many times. The CDR3 nucleotides read TGTGCCAGCACTCCGGGACAGGGTAACAATGAGCAGTTCTTC. Its translation: CASTPGQGNNEQFF. The J gene is TRBJ2-1, the V gene TRBV28; 9 bases map to TRBD1. Trimming cost V 7 bases and J 5 bases; bases outside gene matches: 6. Germline assignment: CDR1 MDHEN and CDR2 SYDVKM. The CDR3 runs to 14 residues. The complete variable domain, with remaining parts taken from reference TRBV28 and TRBJ2-1, reads DVKVTQSSRYLVKRTGEKVFLECVQDMDHENMFWYRQDPGLGLRLIYFSYDVKMKEKGDIPEGYSVSREKKERFSLILESASTNQTSMYLCASTPGQGNNEQFFGPGTRLTVL.

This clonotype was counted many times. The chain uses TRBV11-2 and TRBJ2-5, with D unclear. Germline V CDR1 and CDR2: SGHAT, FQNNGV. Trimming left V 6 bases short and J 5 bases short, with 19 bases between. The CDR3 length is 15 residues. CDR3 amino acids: CASRPAGGVWETQYF. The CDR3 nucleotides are TGTGCCAGCAGGCCCGCTGGCGGCGTTTGGGAGACCCAGTACTTC. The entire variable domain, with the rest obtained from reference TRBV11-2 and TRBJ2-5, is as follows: EAGVAQSPRYKIIEKRQSVAFWCNPISGHATLYWYQQILGQGPKLLIQFQNNGVVDDSQLPKDRFSAERLKGVDSTLKIQPAKLEDSAVYLCASRPAGGVWETQYFGPGTRLLVL.

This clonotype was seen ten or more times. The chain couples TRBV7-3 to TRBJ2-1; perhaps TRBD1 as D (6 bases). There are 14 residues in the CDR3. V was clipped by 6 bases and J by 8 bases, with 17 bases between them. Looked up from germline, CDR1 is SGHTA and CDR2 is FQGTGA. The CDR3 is CASSLSVRGDEQFF. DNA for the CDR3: TGTGCCAGCAGTCTTAGCGTCAGGGGCGATGAGCAGTTCTTC.

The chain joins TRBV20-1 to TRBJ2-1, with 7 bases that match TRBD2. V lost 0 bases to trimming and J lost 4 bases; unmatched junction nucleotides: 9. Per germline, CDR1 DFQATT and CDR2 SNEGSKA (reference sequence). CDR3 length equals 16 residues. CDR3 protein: CSARDQAAGRYNEQFF. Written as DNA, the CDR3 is TGCAGTGCTAGAGATCAGGCAGCGGGGCGTTACAATGAGCAGTTCTTC.